Each of the 27 T cell receptor beta chains below was sequenced from the same sample in a study of T-cell reconstitution after alpha-beta-depleted transplantation in children (dated by TCRdb to about 2016). The library was made by PCR. Sequencing used an Illumina HiSeq 2500. TCR libraries were prepared with molecular barcoding, using unique molecular identifiers to normalize TCRbeta repertoire quantification. TCRdb took the public reads, trimmed them with fastp at Q25, ran MiXCR for clone calling and kept in-frame beta chains. A single entry per CDR3 protein holds the most common genes and DNA from its merged rows. The sample table lists about 460,000 distinct CDR3 sequences, roughly a tenth of them with a count of one. The biggest ten clones account for around 2.2% of the sample. In light of the paper, this sample's treatment or condition label describes: allogeneic hematopoietic cell transplantation with graft depleted of TCRalphabeta T cells and CD19 B cells.

The input for sequencing was PBMCs, taken before TCRalphabeta/CD19-depleted stem cell transplant. All receptors come from a child aged 2 to 10 with inherited bone marrow failure, due to receive a stem cell transplant.

This clonotype was seen a few times. The rearrangement uses TRBV7-2 and TRBJ2-3; a weak D match, TRBD2 (5 bases). CDR3 length: 16 amino acids. The germline V and J ends were trimmed by 1 base and 3 bases, with 14 bases remaining between them. The germline V gene has CDR1 SGHTA and CDR2 FQGNSA. CDR3 loop: CASSLVPEGGTDTQYF. The CDR3 region has the DNA TGTGCCAGCAGCTTAGTCCCCGAGGGTGGGACAGATACGCAGTATTTT.

This clonotype was picked up many times. The chain combines TRBV29-1 with TRBJ1-1; 7 bases agree with TRBD1. CDR1 is SQVTM, CDR2 ANQGSEA, per germline. The CDR3 spans 13 residues. Trimming removed 4 bases from V and 5 bases from J; junction bases left unmatched: 7. The chain's CDR3 is CSVGYRGGTEAFF. CDR3 in DNA: TGCAGCGTTGGCTACAGGGGAGGTACTGAAGCTTTCTTT.

This clonotype was seen a handful of times. The V and J genes are TRBV12-3 or TRBV12-4 and TRBJ2-7, with 7 bases aligning to TRBD1. The CDR3 sequence is 15 residues long. V shed 3 bases and J 3 bases; nucleotides not matched to a gene: 8. Here the CDR3 reads CASSFETGYSYEQYF. CDR3 coding DNA: TGTGCCAGCAGTTTCGAGACAGGGTATAGCTACGAGCAGTACTTC.

This clonotype was seen a handful of times. V and J are TRBV15 and TRBJ2-6; the D is unclear. This CDR3 is 15 amino acids long. Germline V lookup: CDR1 LNHNV, CDR2 YYDKDF (reference sequence). V was pared by 2 bases and J by 1 base, with 6 bases between. This chain's CDR3 is CATSRRLSGANVLTF. CDR3 coding DNA: TGTGCCACCAGCAGAAGGCTGTCTGGGGCCAACGTCCTGACTTTC.

The table lists this clonotype with many counts. This chain joins TRBV9 and TRBJ2-7; 15 bases are shared with TRBD2. With V trimmed by 7 bases and J by 5 bases, 10 bases remained unmatched. CDR3 size: 16 residues. From germline, CDR1 is SGDLS and CDR2 YYNGEE. The CDR3 coding sequence is TGTGCCAGCTGCCGCATCAGGACTAGCGGGAGGGACGAGCAGTACTTC. Encoded protein: CASCRIRTSGRDEQYF.

The chain couples TRBV7-2 to TRBJ2-7; 10 bases are shared with TRBD2. V lost 5 bases and J lost 9; bases outside the gene matches: 10. The CDR3 spans 14 residues. Germline lookup yields CDR1 SGHTA and CDR2 FQGNSA. CDR3 residues: CASSQKLAGVGQYF. CDR3 sequence (DNA): TGTGCCAGCAGCCAAAAGCTAGCGGGGGTGGGGCAGTACTTC.

V usage is TRBV7-2 and J usage is TRBJ2-1; no clear D. Trimming took off 0 bases at V and 2 bases at J, with 8 bases between the two ends. The CDR3 has 15 residues. Germline V lookup: CDR1 SGHTA, CDR2 FQGNSA. CDR3 in amino acids: CASSLANGPYNEQFF. CDR3 nucleotides: TGTGCCAGCAGCTTAGCCAACGGGCCCTACAATGAGCAGTTCTTC.

This clonotype has ten or more counts. The chain recombines TRBV28 with TRBJ2-7; D remains unclear. V lost 5 bases and J lost 6, with 8 bases in between. The CDR3 spans 11 residues. CDR1 is MDHEN and CDR2 is SYDVKM in the germline V gene. The DNA of the CDR3 is TGTGCCAGCAGTACCTTTCTCGAGCAGTACTTC. Amino acid sequence: CASSTFLEQYF.

Many counts were recorded for this clonotype. V is TRBV6-5 and J is TRBJ2-3, with TRBD2 as a possible D gene (5 bases). In germline, CDR1 is MNHEY, CDR2 SVGAGI. Trimming removed 0 bases from V and 2 bases from J, with 6 bases in between. This CDR3 region has 14 residues. The CDR3 reads CASSYSGDTDTQYF. The CDR3 DNA reads as TGTGCCAGCAGTTACTCCGGGGACACAGATACGCAGTATTTT.

The V and J genes are TRBV7-2 and TRBJ2-1; D gene ambiguous. V gave up 5 bases and J gave up 0 bases, with 8 bases separating them. CDR1 is SGHTA, CDR2 FQGNSA, per germline. The CDR3 spans 14 residues. CDR3 coding DNA: TGTGCCAGCAGCCTGATCCACTCCTACAATGAGCAGTTCTTC. It specifies CASSLIHSYNEQFF.

This clonotype was counted a few times. The chain has TRBV19 and TRBJ2-1, with TRBD1 matching over 8 bases. The V and J ends lost 4 bases and 6 bases, in that order; junction bases with no gene match: 5. The length of the CDR3 is 14 residues. Germline V CDR1 and CDR2: LNHDA, SQIVND (reference sequence). Written as DNA, the CDR3 is TGTGCCAGTAGTACCCACAGGGGGGTCAATGAGCAGTTCTTC. This sequence encodes CASSTHRGVNEQFF.

At least ten counts were recorded for this clonotype. The rearrangement links TRBV6-2 or TRBV6-3 to TRBJ2-1; 12 bases agree with TRBD2. The germline V gene has CDR1 MNHEY and CDR2 SVGEGT. Losses at the gene ends were 5 bases for V and 3 bases for J; bases not matched to a gene: 5. The CDR3 contains 16 residues. The CDR3: CASSRLAGAHYNEQFF. CDR3 bases: TGTGCCAGCAGTCGACTAGCGGGAGCCCACTACAATGAGCAGTTCTTC.

The table lists this clonotype with many counts. At one of its ends the junction is not consistent with the germline gene, which may arise from a read error. The chain carries TRBV5-5 and TRBJ2-7, with D uncertain. The germline V gene encodes CDR1 SGHKS and CDR2 YYEKEE (reference sequence). This CDR3 spans 13 amino acids. The CDR3 coding sequence is TGTTCCAGCAGCTCGTCTTGGGGCTACGAGCAGTACTTC. It codes for CSSSSSWGYEQYF.

This clonotype was detected ten times or more. CDR3 sequence reads: CASSQDLLAGASYEQYF. The CDR3 nucleotides are TGTGCCAGCAGCCAAGATTTACTAGCGGGGGCTTCCTACGAGCAGTACTTC. The rearrangement joins TRBV4-2 to TRBJ2-7, with 11 bases fitting TRBD2. Germline V CDR1 and CDR2: LGHNA, YNFKEQ. The CDR3 runs to 17 residues. The junction had 5 bases not matched to a gene; V was cut back by 0 bases and J by 1 base.

Ten or more counts support this clonotype. The rearrangement joins TRBV4-2 to TRBJ2-1, with TRBD1 identical over 8 bases. The CDR3 has 15 amino acids. The germline CDR1 and CDR2 sequences are LGHNA and YNFKEQ. Trimming took 1 base from V and 6 from J; bases not matched to a gene: 5. This chain's CDR3 is CASSQAGQGSNEQFF. CDR3 coding DNA: TGTGCCAGCAGCCAAGCAGGACAGGGAAGCAATGAGCAGTTCTTC.

The rearrangement uses TRBV12-3 or TRBV12-4 and TRBJ2-1, with TRBD2 matching 7 bases. The CDR3 has 16 amino acids. J was trimmed by 9 bases and V by 6 bases; bases with no gene match: 17. The CDR3 is CASSRGLDHVRGEQFF. In nucleotides, the CDR3 is TGTGCCAGCAGCCGCGGACTAGATCATGTGAGAGGTGAGCAGTTCTTC.

This clonotype was detected a few times. This rearrangement joins TRBV4-2 to TRBJ1-6; D is possibly TRBD1 (6 bases). Trimming cost V 0 bases and J 7 bases, with 19 bases left between them. The length of the CDR3 is 18 residues. Germline loops: CDR1 LGHNA, CDR2 YNFKEQ. CDR3 region: CASSQDPERTALNSPLHF. CDR3 bases: TGTGCCAGCAGCCAAGATCCGGAGAGGACAGCCCTAAATTCACCCCTCCACTTT.

The chain carries TRBV7-2 and TRBJ1-1; a possible D gene is TRBD1 (5 bases). V dropped 5 bases and J dropped 3 bases, with 16 bases sitting between them. This CDR3 region has 15 residues. Looked up from germline, CDR1 is SGHTA and CDR2 is FQGNSA. CDR3 region: CASSPRQYTHTEAFF. For the CDR3, the DNA is TGTGCCAGCAGCCCCCGACAGTACACTCACACTGAAGCTTTCTTT.

The V and J genes are TRBV12-3 or TRBV12-4 and TRBJ1-2; 7 positions agree with TRBD1. CDR3 length: 13 residues. Trimming at V came to 3 bases and at J to 7 bases, leaving 5 bases not matched to a gene. The CDR3 DNA is TGTGCCAGCAGTTTTCAGGGGGATAGTGGCTACACCTTC. Translating gives CASSFQGDSGYTF.

This clonotype was observed many times. The V gene is TRBV7-2, the J gene TRBJ2-1; the match to TRBD2 covers 13 bases. Per germline, CDR1 SGHTA and CDR2 FQGNSA. The junction had 12 bases not matched to a gene; V was cut back by 5 bases and J by 8 bases. This CDR3 is 17 amino acids long. CDR3 coding DNA: TGTGCCAGCAGCCCAACTAGCGGGAGGGCCCTCCTAGATGAGCAGTTCTTC. Translating gives CASSPTSGRALLDEQFF.

This clonotype was detected only a few times. The chain recombines TRBV4-3 with TRBJ2-7; 9 bases map to TRBD1. Trimming at V came to 3 bases and at J to 0 bases, leaving 3 bases not matched to a gene. The CDR3 loop spans 15 amino acids. Germline lookup yields CDR1 LGHNA and CDR2 YSLEER. CDR3: CASSHQTGGSYEQYF. The CDR3 DNA sequence: TGCGCCAGCAGCCACCAGACAGGGGGCTCCTACGAGCAGTACTTC.

There are many counts of this clonotype. The chain carries TRBV11-2 and TRBJ2-5; 7 bases fit TRBD2. This CDR3 is built from 18 residues. CDR1 and CDR2 (germline): SGHAT, FQNNGV. J gave up 3 bases and V 1 base, and 14 bases lay outside the gene matches. CDR3 nucleotide sequence: TGTGCCAGCAGCTTAGTATCTGTAGGGCTGGGAGGGAAAGAGACCCAGTACTTC. Translating it yields CASSLVSVGLGGKETQYF.

This clonotype was detected a few times. J is TRBJ2-2 and V is TRBV6-1, with 10 bases aligning to TRBD2. The CDR3 runs 15 residues. Germline V lookup: CDR1 MNHNS, CDR2 SASEGT. Trimming cost V 6 bases and J 7 bases; bases outside gene matches: 8. This chain's CDR3 is CASSQLAGDVGELFF. The CDR3 region has the DNA TGTGCCAGCAGCCAGCTAGCGGGAGATGTCGGGGAGCTGTTTTTT.

This clonotype was counted between two and nine times. The V call is TRBV7-9, the J call TRBJ1-2; D not certain. This CDR3 spans 13 amino acids. The germline V and J ends were trimmed by 5 bases and 4 bases, with 11 bases remaining between them. Germline lookup yields CDR1 SEHNR and CDR2 FQNEAQ (reference sequence). The CDR3 region has the DNA TGTGCCAGCAGCCTTAGCGCGGGCTATGGCTACACCTTC. This encodes CASSLSAGYGYTF.

This clonotype was counted at least ten times. J is TRBJ2-2 and V is TRBV10-3; unclear D gene. Germline assignment: CDR1 ENHRY and CDR2 SYGVKD. The germline V and J ends were trimmed by 3 bases and 7 bases, with 3 bases remaining between them. The CDR3 has 11 residues. CDR3 nucleotides: TGTGCCATCAGTGAAGACGGGGAGCTGTTTTTT. This encodes CAISEDGELFF.

This clonotype was found many times. The DNA is left out, because the CDR3 cannot be placed on it with certainty; the CDR3 is given as TCRdb lists it. This chain links TRBV12-3 or TRBV12-4 with TRBJ2-1; the table's TRBD2 call for D was not verified on the DNA. The CDR3 adds up to 15 amino acids, both ends counted. The CDR3 is CASSPLWEVGNEQFF.

This clonotype was picked up many times. The chain combines TRBV2 with TRBJ2-2; 12 bases agree with TRBD2. V gave up 6 bases and J gave up 1 base; unmatched junction bases: 3. The CDR3 runs 16 residues. Germline V gene data show CDR1 as SNHLY and CDR2 as FYNNEI. CDR3 sequence reads: CASRGGLAGNTGELFF. The CDR3 bases are TGTGCCAGCAGGGGGGGACTAGCGGGGAACACCGGGGAGCTGTTTTTT.